Below, 29 T cell receptor beta chains from the same sample are listed, as sequenced in a study of cytomegalovirus exposure and HLA in healthy donors (dated by TCRdb to the late 2010s). Library prep was done by the immunoSEQ multiplex PCR assay. For the multiplex PCR, a mixture combining 60 forward primers for TCR Vbeta segments and 13 reverse primers for TCR Jbeta segments was used. What TCRdb holds here is the immuneACCESS table cut down to in-frame rearrangements. Part of the clones is not present; checked against another copy, under half of the missing clones reflect an unresolved V gene, and the others are unexplained. This sample is represented by around 250,000 clones; 80% to 85% of them were singletons. About 8% of the sample belongs to the ten largest clones. The sequenced sample was PBMCs. These receptors were taken from a woman in her sixties or seventies in good health and CMV-seropositive.

The V call is TRBV27, the J call TRBJ2-5; D possibly corresponds to TRBD2 (5 bases). Germline CDR1 is MNHEY and CDR2 is SMNVEV (reference sequence). The CDR3 covers 13 residues. Trimming took 6 bases from V and 5 from J, leaving 13 bases between them. CDR3: CASSPGSRETQYF. The CDR3 region has the DNA TGTGCCAGCAGCCCTGGGAGTAGGGAGACCCAGTACTTC.

This chain connects TRBV9 to TRBJ2-3; TRBD2 agrees at 7 bases. This CDR3 is 15 amino acids long. V shed 4 bases, J shed 1 base, and the junction held 6 bases outside the gene matches. Per germline, CDR1 SGDLS and CDR2 YYNGEE. The CDR3 protein is CASSRLAGGTDTQYF. CDR3 nucleotides: TGTGCCAGCAGCCGCCTGGCGGGAGGCACAGATACGCAGTATTTT.

V gene TRBV7-9 combines with J gene TRBJ2-4; 7 nucleotides agree with TRBD2. This CDR3 contains 16 residues. The junction had 13 bases not matched to a gene; V was cut back by 3 bases and J by 8 bases. CDR1 and CDR2 (germline): SEHNR, FQNEAQ (reference sequence). CDR3 bases: TGTGCCAGCAGCTTGCCGAGGCGGGAGAGAGTGGACATTCAGTACTTC. It codes for CASSLPRRERVDIQYF.

This sequence joins TRBV10-3 and TRBJ2-3; tentatively, D is TRBD2 (6 bases). This CDR3 is 14 amino acids long. The V gene's germline CDR1 is ENHRY and CDR2 SYGVKD. V dropped 8 bases and J dropped 1 base, with 13 bases sitting between them. The CDR3 DNA reads as TGTGCCATCCGAGCGGGCCCAGGCACAGATACGCAGTATTTT. Amino acids: CAIRAGPGTDTQYF.

The chain joins TRBV7-8 to TRBJ2-1, with TRBD2 as a possible D gene (5 bases). Germline lookup yields CDR1 SGHVS and CDR2 FQNEAQ. This CDR3 has 13 amino acids. The V and J ends lost 5 bases and 7 bases respectively, with 12 bases between them. The CDR3 region is CASSPKWTNEQFF. The DNA for the CDR3 is TGTGCCAGCAGCCCAAAGTGGACTAATGAGCAGTTCTTC.

V and J are TRBV7-9 and TRBJ2-7; D perhaps matches TRBD1 (5 bases). The V end lost 6 bases, the J end lost 0 bases, and 15 bases lay between the germline ends. Per germline, CDR1 SEHNR and CDR2 FQNEAQ (reference sequence). The CDR3 has 15 amino acids. CDR3 nucleotides: TGTGCCAGCAGGGACCCCAGGGAACTCTCCTACGAGCAGTACTTC. It is translated as CASRDPRELSYEQYF.

There are a few counts of this clone. The chain has TRBV5-4 and TRBJ1-1; D perhaps matches TRBD1 (5 bases). Germline V lookup: CDR1 SGHNT, CDR2 YYREEE (reference sequence). This CDR3 spans 15 amino acids. V lost 0 bases and J lost 0, with 9 bases in between. The CDR3 DNA sequence: TGTGCCAGCAGCTTGGAGGGAGGGGTGAACACTGAAGCTTTCTTT. Translating it yields CASSLEGGVNTEAFF.

This clone came up a few times. The chain employs TRBV6-5 and TRBJ2-3; 8 bases align to TRBD2. The CDR3 sequence is 13 residues long. Germline V gene data show CDR1 as MNHEY and CDR2 as SVGAGI. J was trimmed by 3 bases and V by 8 bases; bases with no gene match: 4. The CDR3 loop reads CASASGSTDTQYF. CDR3 sequence (DNA): TGTGCCAGCGCTAGCGGGTCAACAGATACGCAGTATTTT.

V gene TRBV2 combines with J gene TRBJ1-6; D might be TRBD1 (5 bases). Germline loops: CDR1 SNHLY, CDR2 FYNNEI. V was clipped by 2 bases and J by 9 bases, with 11 bases between them. The CDR3 has 14 residues. This CDR3 is CASSENRQSSPLHF. The CDR3 DNA sequence: TGTGCCAGCAGTGAAAACAGACAGTCTTCACCCCTCCACTTT.

The chain recombines TRBV4-2 with TRBJ2-3; weak D call: TRBD2 (5 bases). The CDR3 runs 16 residues. V was trimmed by 1 base and J by 0 bases, leaving 11 bases between them. Per the germline V gene, CDR1 is LGHNA and CDR2 is YNFKEQ. CDR3 nucleotides: TGTGCCAGCAGCCAAGGGACTCTCTCTAGCACAGATACGCAGTATTTT. Translated: CASSQGTLSSTDTQYF.

This CDR3 reads CASNYLRTSGYNEQFF. CDR3 bases: TGTGCCAGCAATTACCTGAGGACTAGCGGCTACAATGAGCAGTTCTTC. The gene calls are TRBV27 and TRBJ2-1; 10 bases align to TRBD2. Germline V lookup: CDR1 MNHEY, CDR2 SMNVEV (reference sequence). J lost 3 bases, V lost 7 bases, and 9 bases had no gene match. The CDR3 is 16 residues long.

The rearrangement uses TRBV7-9 and TRBJ1-4, with D possibly matching TRBD1 (6 bases). Germline V gene sequence: CDR1 SEHNR, CDR2 FQNEAQ (reference sequence). There are 15 residues in the CDR3. The V end was cut by 1 base, the J end by 4 bases, with 10 bases between. CDR3 region: CASSLGGTLNEKLFF. The CDR3 DNA reads as TGTGCCAGCAGCTTAGGGGGGACACTTAATGAAAAACTGTTTTTT.

This clone appeared once. The chain combines TRBV5-1 with TRBJ2-1; 7 nucleotides agree with TRBD2. The CDR3 loop spans 15 amino acids. The trim removed 0 bases at V and 6 bases at J, leaving 6 bases unmatched. Germline V lookup: CDR1 SGHRS, CDR2 YFSETQ. CDR3 DNA sequence: TGCGCCAGCAGCTTGGAGCCTAGCGGAGGCAATGAGCAGTTCTTC. It specifies CASSLEPSGGNEQFF.

This rearrangement joins TRBV19 to TRBJ1-1; D perhaps matches TRBD1 (6 bases). Deletions cut 1 base from V and 0 bases from J, with 15 bases between. Germline CDR1 is LNHDA and CDR2 is SQIVND (reference sequence). This CDR3 region has 17 residues. For the CDR3, the DNA is TGTGCCAGTAGTATAGTTCGAGGGGGATCCATGAACACTGAAGCTTTCTTT. Encoded protein: CASSIVRGGSMNTEAFF. Full variable domain (missing parts from reference TRBV19 and TRBJ1-1): DGGITQSPKYLFRKEGQNVTLSCEQNLNHDAMYWYRQDPGQGLRLIYYSQIVNDFQKGDIAEGYSVSREKKESFPLTVTSAQKNPTAFYLCASSIVRGGSMNTEAFFGQGTRLTVV.

The chain joins TRBV19 to TRBJ2-3; 11 bases are shared with TRBD2. The germline V gene has CDR1 LNHDA and CDR2 SQIVND (reference sequence). Trimming at V came to 5 bases and at J to 4 bases, leaving 11 bases not matched to a gene. CDR3 length: 17 amino acids. Here the CDR3 reads CASSFRRLAGSADTQYF. The CDR3 nucleotides read TGTGCCAGTAGTTTCCGGAGACTAGCGGGAAGCGCAGATACGCAGTATTTT.

The V gene is TRBV5-1, the J gene TRBJ2-3; TRBD2 is a possible D gene (6 bases). Germline V gene data show CDR1 as SGHRS and CDR2 as YFSETQ. Trimming removed 3 bases at V and 1 base at J, with 9 bases between. The CDR3 extends over 14 amino acids. The CDR3 sequence is CASSSGGGTDTQYF. CDR3 nucleotides: TGCGCCAGCAGCTCAGGAGGGGGCACAGATACGCAGTATTTT.

This rearrangement joins TRBV7-9 to TRBJ2-7, with 7 bases matching TRBD2. V gave up 1 base and J gave up 9 bases; unmatched junction bases: 9. The CDR3 consists of 14 residues. CDR1 is SEHNR, CDR2 FQNEAQ, per germline (reference sequence). The CDR3 DNA reads as TGTGCCAGCAGCTTAGATGTGGCGGGAGTTAGGCAGTACTTC. It translates to CASSLDVAGVRQYF.

V is TRBV4-1 and J is TRBJ1-2; possibly TRBD1 for D (5 bases). Deletions cut 2 bases from V and 8 bases from J, with 18 bases between. Looked up from germline, CDR1 is MGHRA and CDR2 is YSYEKL. CDR3 length: 15 residues. The DNA of the CDR3 is TGCGCCAGCAGCCAACCTAAGGGCAGGGATCGAGGCTACACCTTC. It codes for CASSQPKGRDRGYTF.

The chain has TRBV12-5 and TRBJ1-2; 8 bases map to TRBD1. Germline V gene data show CDR1 as LGHNT and CDR2 as FRNRAP. There are 15 residues in the CDR3. The V segment lost 3 bases and the J segment 0 bases; nucleotides outside the gene matches: 3. The CDR3 is CASGFWDRPNYGYTF. CDR3 DNA: TGTGCTAGTGGTTTCTGGGACAGGCCTAACTATGGCTACACCTTC. Together with reference TRBV12-5 and TRBJ1-2, the CDR3 gives the full variable domain: DARVTQTPRHKVTEMGQEVTMRCQPILGHNTVFWYRQTMMQGLELLAYFRNRAPLDDSGMPKDRFSAEMPDATLATLKIQPSEPRDSAVYFCASGFWDRPNYGYTFGSGTRLTVV.

CDR3 nucleotide sequence: TGCAGCGTTGAAGAAGACAGGGCCCGGGAGACCCAGTACTTC. Encoded protein: CSVEEDRARETQYF. The rearrangement uses TRBV29-1 and TRBJ2-5; 7 positions agree with TRBD1. This CDR3 has 14 residues. The germline gives CDR1 SQVTM, CDR2 ANQGSEA. V lost 0 bases and J lost 5; bases outside the gene matches: 6.

This clone was detected once. The chain joins TRBV5-1 to TRBJ2-7, with D possibly being TRBD1 (6 bases). V was clipped by 2 bases and J by 2 bases, with 14 bases between them. CDR3 length: 15 residues. The germline V gene has CDR1 SGHRS and CDR2 YFSETQ. The CDR3 DNA reads as TGCGCCAGCAGCTTTACCCAGGGGTTAGCCTACGAGCAGTACTTC. Protein sequence: CASSFTQGLAYEQYF. The full variable domain, rest sourced from reference TRBV5-1 and TRBJ2-7, is KAGVTQTPRYLIKTRGQQVTLSCSPISGHRSVSWYQQTPGQGLQFLFEYFSETQRNKGNFPGRFSGRQFSNSRSEMNVSTLELGDSALYLCASSFTQGLAYEQYFGPGTRLTVT.

The sample holds one count of this clone. The rearrangement links TRBV19 to TRBJ1-3, with D uncertain. Between the trimmed V and J ends, which lost 1 base and 0 bases, there was a span of 4 bases. Germline CDR1 reads LNHDA; CDR2 reads SQIVND (reference sequence). CDR3 length equals 14 residues. CDR3 DNA: TGTGCCAGTAGTATAGGAGGCTCTGGAAACACCATATATTTT. Protein: CASSIGGSGNTIYF.

The chain combines TRBV13 with TRBJ2-3; tentative D call: TRBD1 (5 bases). V gave up 2 bases and J gave up 3 bases, with 12 bases separating them. The CDR3 is made up of 15 amino acids. In germline, CDR1 is PRHDT, CDR2 FYEKMQ (reference sequence). The CDR3 region is CASSLKAGLTDTQYF. The DNA for the CDR3 is TGTGCCAGCAGCTTAAAGGCAGGGCTTACAGATACGCAGTATTTT. The entire variable domain, with the rest obtained from reference TRBV13 and TRBJ2-3, is as follows: AAGVIQSPRHLIKEKRETATLKCYPIPRHDTVYWYQQGPGQDPQFLISFYEKMQSDKGSIPDRFSAQQFSDYHSELNMSSLELGDSALYFCASSLKAGLTDTQYFGPGTRLTVL.

This clone was counted once. The chain is built from TRBV14 and TRBJ2-7; 14 nucleotides match TRBD2. Unmatched junction bases numbered 6, after V lost 4 bases and J lost 4 bases. This CDR3 spans 16 amino acids. CDR1 and CDR2 (germline): SGHDN, FVKESK. CDR3 sequence: CASSLLTSGRVYEQYF. In DNA form, the CDR3 reads TGTGCCAGCAGCCTTTTGACTAGCGGGAGGGTTTACGAGCAGTACTTC.

This clone was seen once. The chain combines TRBV7-9 with TRBJ2-5; maybe TRBD1 (5 bases). Judging by the DNA end, TRBJ2-7 fits better; the J call may be wrong. From germline, CDR1 is SEHNR and CDR2 FQNEAQ (reference sequence). The CDR3 sequence is 15 residues long. CDR3 amino acids: CASSLERGLHYEQYF. Written as DNA, the CDR3 is TGTGCCAGCAGCTTAGAAAGGGGTCTCCACTACGAGCAGTACTTC.

V and J are TRBV6-6 and TRBJ2-2; D may be TRBD1 (5 bases). Germline CDR1 is MNHNY and CDR2 is SVGAGI (reference sequence). Deletions cut 6 bases from V and 5 bases from J, with 10 bases between. The CDR3 contains 13 residues. CDR3 nucleotide sequence: TGTGCCAGCAGATTCGACAGTACCGGGGAGCTGTTTTTT. Amino acids: CASRFDSTGELFF.

This chain connects TRBV5-4 to TRBJ1-2; 10 nucleotides match TRBD1. The J segment lost 7 bases and the V segment lost 5 bases, leaving 14 bases of the junction unmatched. This CDR3 has 16 amino acids. Looked up from germline, CDR1 is SGHNT and CDR2 is YYREEE (reference sequence). CDR3 DNA: TGTGCCAGCAGTTACCCTACGACAGGGGGCGTCGGTGGCTACACCTTC. It yields the protein CASSYPTTGGVGGYTF.

This rearrangement joins TRBV14 to TRBJ2-7, with D unresolved. Trimming removed 1 base at V and 2 bases at J, with 12 bases between. The CDR3 consists of 15 residues. The germline V gene has CDR1 SGHDN and CDR2 FVKESK. The CDR3 reads CASSQASGRTYEQYF. The CDR3 DNA follows: TGTGCCAGCAGCCAAGCGTCAGGAAGGACCTACGAGCAGTACTTC.

The chain joins TRBV7-9 to TRBJ1-1; weak D call: TRBD1 (5 bases). Per germline, CDR1 SEHNR and CDR2 FQNEAQ (reference sequence). Trimming took off 4 bases at V and 0 bases at J, with 12 bases between the two ends. This CDR3 is built from 15 residues. The CDR3 loop is CASSSQRGLNTEAFF. CDR3 nucleotide sequence: TGTGCCAGCAGCTCCCAAAGGGGTCTGAACACTGAAGCTTTCTTT. Full variable domain (missing parts from reference TRBV7-9 and TRBJ1-1): DTGVSQNPRHKITKRGQNVTFRCDPISEHNRLYWYRQTLGQGPEFLTYFQNEAQLEKSRLLSDRFSAERPKGSFSTLEIQRTEQGDSAMYLCASSSQRGLNTEAFFGQGTRLTVV.